The clone carrying this T cell receptor (beta chain) was picked up a small number of times. Its target is not known. This record belongs to a study of post-analysis software for immune sequencing data. Study-level findings and limits: Elevated frequency relative to controls characterized roughly five TRBV segments in patients, TRBV5-6, TRBV5-1 and TRBV20-1 among them.

Every TCR beta cDNA library bore unique molecular identifiers. TCRdb fed the PCR reads into MiXCR, producing one record per CDR3 protein. This table holds over 300,000 distinct CDR3 sequences, about a third found once. CDR3 length equals 13 residues. The V gene lost 1 base and the J gene lost 12 bases, with 11 bases spanning the gap. Looked up from germline, CDR1 is SGHDT and CDR2 is YYEEEE. The source of this sequence is a girl aged 10-17 years with multiple sclerosis. The sample was blood. This chain connects TRBV5-6 to TRBJ1-6; possibly TRBD1 for D (6 bases). The CDR3 loop reads CASSLRDNGPLHF. Here the CDR3 DNA reads TGTGCCAGCAGCTTGCGGGACAATGGACCCCTCCACTTT.